A selection of T cell receptor beta chains follows, all from one sample in a study of cytomegalovirus exposure and HLA in healthy donors. TCRdb's copy holds only in-frame clones and misses some; the assay was immunoSEQ multiplex PCR. Of 200,000 to 250,000 clones in the sample, roughly 84% were seen once. Sequencing was carried out using PBMCs. The receptors derive from a man in his forties or fifties in good health and CMV-seronegative. CDR3s include the opening cysteine and the closing phenylalanine or tryptophan. The D gene is left open where the match is weak. Clone size appears in some rows only: once, few, many, or a class for an expanded clone.

D	size	V	J	CDR3	DNA
-	-	TRBV15	TRBJ2-3	CATSRVGGTQYF	TGTGCCACCAGCAGAGTTGGGGGGACGCAGTATTTT
TRBD2	-	TRBV18	TRBJ2-3	CASSPLAGVTDTQYF	TGTGCCAGCTCACCCCTAGCGGGAGTAACAGATACGCAGTATTTT
TRBD2	-	TRBV7-9	TRBJ2-1	CSSSLSGLAGRNEQFF	TGTTCCAGCAGCTTATCAGGACTAGCGGGAAGGAATGAGCAGTTCTTC
-	-	TRBV9	TRBJ2-2	CASNTGSAGELFF	TGTGCCAGCAACACAGGGAGTGCCGGGGAGCTGTTTTTT
TRBD1	once	TRBV10-3	TRBJ1-1	CAISTGVGDTEAFF	TGTGCCATCAGTACAGGGGTAGGGGACACTGAAGCTTTCTTT
TRBD1	-	TRBV7-9	TRBJ1-5	CASSLVGTGVPQPQHF	TGTGCCAGCAGCTTAGTGGGGACAGGGGTTCCCCAGCCCCAGCATTTT
TRBD1	-	TRBV2	TRBJ1-2	CASRGTGGGGYTF	TGTGCCAGCAGGGGGACAGGGGGGGGTGGCTACACCTTC
TRBD1	-	TRBV14	TRBJ2-3	CASSRDTGASTDTQYF	TGTGCCAGCAGTCGCGACACAGGGGCGAGCACAGATACGCAGTATTTT
-	-	TRBV2	TRBJ2-2	CASKASSYGELFF	TGTGCCAGCAAAGCTAGCTCCTACGGGGAGCTGTTTTTT
-	once	TRBV7-2	TRBJ1-2	CASTLLGSTGYTF	TGTGCCAGCACATTACTGGGGAGTACCGGCTACACCTTC
-	-	TRBV5-1	TRBJ2-1	CASSSQGYNEQFF	TGCGCCAGCAGCTCTCAGGGATACAATGAGCAGTTCTTC
TRBD1	-	TRBV18	TRBJ2-3	CASSPPLQGTYTDTQYF	TGTGCCAGCTCACCACCGCTACAGGGGACGTACACAGATACGCAGTATTTT
TRBD2	-	TRBV27	TRBJ2-7	CASRERLTSGIVYEQYF	TGTGCCAGCAGAGAGCGGCTGACTAGCGGGATAGTATACGAGCAGTACTTC
-	-	TRBV5-5	TRBJ2-5	CASSPGQGRGQETQYF	TGTGCCAGCAGCCCGGGACAAGGAAGGGGACAAGAGACCCAGTACTTC
TRBD1	-	TRBV19	TRBJ2-1	CASSKQGSINEQFF	TGTGCCAGTAGTAAACAGGGGAGCATTAATGAGCAGTTCTTC
TRBD1	-	TRBV29-1	TRBJ2-7	CSVEDRGPYEQYF	TGCAGCGTTGAAGACAGGGGGCCCTACGAGCAGTACTTC
TRBD1	few	TRBV29-1	TRBJ1-5	CSVAFGTGADQPQHF	TGCAGCGTTGCCTTCGGGACAGGTGCTGATCAGCCCCAGCATTTT
TRBD1	-	TRBV30	TRBJ1-1	CACGTAMNTEAFF	TGTGCCTGCGGGACAGCCATGAACACTGAAGCTTTCTTT
-	-	TRBV9	TRBJ2-5	CTSSVTGEVQETQYF	TGTACCAGCAGCGTAACGGGGGAAGTCCAAGAGACCCAGTACTTC
TRBD1	-	TRBV6-1	TRBJ1-1	CASSGRQGTNTEAFF	TGTGCCAGCAGTGGCAGACAGGGGACCAACACTGAAGCTTTCTTT
-	-	TRBV9	TRBJ2-2	CASSVGAPACTGELFF	TGTGCCAGCAGCGTAGGGGCCCCCGCGTGTACCGGGGAGCTGTTTTTT
-	-	TRBV2	TRBJ2-5	CASRQSPGRGEETQYF	TGTGCCAGCAGACAAAGTCCTGGCAGGGGCGAAGAGACCCAGTACTTC
TRBD2	once	TRBV19	TRBJ2-7	CASSLQRGLAGAYEQYF	TGTGCCAGTAGTCTACAAAGGGGACTAGCGGGAGCCTACGAGCAGTACTTC
TRBD2	-	TRBV7-6	TRBJ2-1	CASSLLAEVYNEQFF	TGTGCCAGCAGCTTACTAGCGGAAGTCTACAATGAGCAGTTCTTC
TRBD1	-	TRBV19	TRBJ1-5	CASGPDRTNQPQHF	TGTGCCAGTGGCCCGGACAGGACGAATCAGCCCCAGCATTTT
TRBD1	-	TRBV6-5	TRBJ2-3	CASSSHRGRSDTQYF	TGTGCCAGCAGCTCCCACAGGGGGAGGTCAGATACGCAGTATTTT
TRBD1	-	TRBV5-4	TRBJ2-1	CASSRQDRASSYNEQFF	TGTGCCAGCAGCCGACAGGACAGGGCAAGCTCCTACAATGAGCAGTTCTTC
TRBD2	once	TRBV7-8	TRBJ2-3	CASSPLAGDTQYF	TGTGCCAGCAGCCCTTTAGCGGGAGATACGCAGTATTTT
-	-	TRBV2	TRBJ2-1	CASSTPGLSSYNEQFF	TGTGCCAGCAGTACTCCGGGTCTGAGCTCCTACAATGAGCAGTTCTTC
TRBD1	-	TRBV6-4	TRBJ1-2	CASVIGTEANYGYTF	TGTGCCAGCGTCATCGGGACAGAAGCTAACTATGGCTACACCTTC
TRBD2	-	TRBV11-3	TRBJ2-5	CASSLRASGSTETQYF	TGTGCCAGCAGCTTAAGGGCTAGCGGGAGTACGGAGACCCAGTACTTC
TRBD2	-	TRBV6-6	TRBJ2-5	CASSSWTSTGETQYF	TGTGCCAGCAGTTCCTGGACTAGCACGGGAGAGACCCAGTACTTC
TRBD1	-	TRBV10-1	TRBJ2-3	CASSESGRGQSDTQYF	TGCGCCAGCAGTGAGTCGGGCAGGGGGCAATCAGATACGCAGTATTTT
-	-	TRBV6-5	TRBJ2-1	CASRIGGSYNEQFF	TGTGCCAGCAGGATCGGGGGCTCCTACAATGAGCAGTTCTTC
-	few	TRBV27	TRBJ2-7	CASSGSRAGEQYF	TGTGCCAGCAGTGGCTCCCGTGCGGGCGAGCAGTACTTC
-	-	TRBV6-6	TRBJ1-1	CASSYEQIEAFF	TGTGCCAGCAGTTACGAACAAATTGAAGCTTTCTTT
TRBD2	-	TRBV7-2	TRBJ2-7	CASMSGTSGYEQYF	TGTGCCAGCATGAGTGGGACTAGCGGCTACGAGCAGTACTTC
TRBD2	-	TRBV9	TRBJ2-1	CASSRGDSSYNEQFF	TGTGCCAGCAGCCGGGGGGATAGCTCCTACAATGAGCAGTTCTTC
-	-	TRBV5-1	TRBJ1-1	CASSLAGMDTEAFF	TGCGCCAGCAGCTTGGCCGGGATGGACACTGAAGCTTTCTTT
TRBD2	-	TRBV28	TRBJ2-5	CASKGASGRGETQYF	TGTGCCAGCAAAGGGGCTAGCGGGAGGGGGGAGACCCAGTACTTC
-	few	TRBV6-4	TRBJ2-1	CASSDFAGSYNEQFF	TGTGCCAGCAGTGACTTTGCGGGGTCCTACAATGAGCAGTTCTTC